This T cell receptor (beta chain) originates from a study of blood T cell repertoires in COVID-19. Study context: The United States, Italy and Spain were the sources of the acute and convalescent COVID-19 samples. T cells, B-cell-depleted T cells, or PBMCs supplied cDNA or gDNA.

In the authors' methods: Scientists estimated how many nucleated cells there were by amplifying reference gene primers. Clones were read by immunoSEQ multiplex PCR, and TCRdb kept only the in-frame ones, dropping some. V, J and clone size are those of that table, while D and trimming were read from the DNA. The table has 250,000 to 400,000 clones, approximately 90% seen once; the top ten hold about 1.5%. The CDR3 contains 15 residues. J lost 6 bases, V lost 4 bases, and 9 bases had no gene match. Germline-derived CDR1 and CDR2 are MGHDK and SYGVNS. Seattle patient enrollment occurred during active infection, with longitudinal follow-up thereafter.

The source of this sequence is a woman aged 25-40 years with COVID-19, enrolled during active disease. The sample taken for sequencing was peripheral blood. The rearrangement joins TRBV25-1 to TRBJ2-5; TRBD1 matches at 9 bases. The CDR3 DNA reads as TGTGCCAGCAGTGGATCCGGGACAGGGAGTCAGACCCAGTACTTC. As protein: CASSGSGTGSQTQYF.